These 8 T cell receptor beta chains were all obtained from the same sample, sequenced in a study of cytomegalovirus exposure and HLA in healthy donors. Vbeta (60) and Jbeta (13) primers were used in the PCR. Assay: immunoSEQ multiplex PCR; the TCRdb copy retains only in-frame clones and omits some. In the table there are fewer than 150,000 clones, approximately 83% of which are singletons. The sequenced sample consisted of PBMCs. These receptors came from a man aged 35-49 years in good health and CMV-seronegative.

The V call is TRBV6-1, the J call TRBJ2-1, with 9 bases aligning to TRBD2. V was pared by 2 bases and J by 7 bases, with 9 bases of the junction left unmatched. This CDR3 contains 16 residues. Looked up from germline, CDR1 is MNHNS and CDR2 is SASEGT. DNA for the CDR3: TGTGCCAGCAGTGAATCTGCGGGAGGGGTCTGGAATGAGCAGTTCTTC. Translation: CASSESAGGVWNEQFF.

J is TRBJ2-3 and V is TRBV7-9; 10 bases match TRBD1. The germline V gene has CDR1 SEHNR and CDR2 FQNEAQ (reference sequence). The CDR3 length is 16 residues. V gave up 5 bases and J gave up 4 bases; unmatched junction bases: 9. As DNA, the CDR3 is TGTGCCAGCAGCAAGCCCGGGACAGGGGATCCAGATACGCAGTATTTT. It is translated as CASSKPGTGDPDTQYF. The full variable domain, in which reference TRBV7-9 and TRBJ2-3 provide the parts outside the CDR3, is DTGVSQNPRHKITKRGQNVTFRCDPISEHNRLYWYRQTLGQGPEFLTYFQNEAQLEKSRLLSDRFSAERPKGSFSTLEIQRTEQGDSAMYLCASSKPGTGDPDTQYFGPGTRLTVL.

The chain joins TRBV2 to TRBJ1-5; D is possibly TRBD1 (5 bases). The CDR3 totals 15 residues. Germline lookup yields CDR1 SNHLY and CDR2 FYNNEI. The V end lost 7 bases, the J end lost 6 bases, and 19 bases lay between the germline ends. CDR3 nucleotides: TGTGCCAGCACCGGACCCCAGGGAAGAGGTCAGCCCCAGCATTTT. Protein: CASTGPQGRGQPQHF.

The chain is built from TRBV9 and TRBJ1-3; D remains ambiguous. The CDR3 consists of 15 residues. Per germline, CDR1 SGDLS and CDR2 YYNGEE. V lost 0 bases to trimming and J lost 4 bases, with 11 bases between them. CDR3 sequence (DNA): TGTGCCAGCAGCGTAGAAGCGGGCATAGGAAACACCATATATTTT. It specifies CASSVEAGIGNTIYF. The complete variable domain, with remaining parts taken from reference TRBV9 and TRBJ1-3, reads DSGVTQTPKHLITATGQRVTLRCSPRSGDLSVYWYQQSLDQGLQFLIQYYNGEERAKGNILERFSAQQFPDLHSELNLSSLELGDSALYFCASSVEAGIGNTIYFGEGSWLTVV.

This clone showed up just a few times. The chain links TRBV9 to TRBJ2-1, with 10 bases fitting TRBD2. The germline V gene has CDR1 SGDLS and CDR2 YYNGEE. Unmatched junction bases numbered 13, after V lost 4 bases and J lost 6 bases. This CDR3 has 17 amino acids. This CDR3 reads CASSPYYGTSEGNEQFF. CDR3 coding DNA: TGTGCCAGCAGCCCCTACTATGGGACTAGCGAAGGCAATGAGCAGTTCTTC.

The chain carries TRBV6-6 and TRBJ2-7; 8 bases map to TRBD2. Germline lookup yields CDR1 MNHNY and CDR2 SVGAGI (reference sequence). Germline trimming cut 2 bases from V and 5 bases from J; bases unmatched to any gene: 11. This CDR3 region has 16 residues. CDR3 sequence (DNA): TGTGCCAGCAGTTACCAGACTAGCGTGGGAGCCAACGAGCAGTACTTC. This encodes CASSYQTSVGANEQYF.

This chain connects TRBV7-6 to TRBJ2-2; tentative D call: TRBD1 (5 bases). V lost 5 bases, J lost 1 base, and 14 bases lay in between. The CDR3 has 16 residues. Germline CDR1 reads SGHVS; CDR2 reads FNYEAQ. The CDR3 nucleotides are TGTGCCAGCAGCCCATTTGAGCAGGGGAACACCGGGGAGCTGTTTTTT. This translates into CASSPFEQGNTGELFF.

The V and J genes are TRBV5-1 and TRBJ2-7; TRBD2 matches 9 bases. From germline, CDR1 is SGHRS and CDR2 YFSETQ. The CDR3 loop spans 15 amino acids. With V trimmed by 0 bases and J by 2 bases, 3 bases remained unmatched. The CDR3 loop reads CASSLGIAGAYEQYF. The CDR3 bases are TGCGCCAGCAGCTTGGGGATAGCGGGAGCCTACGAGCAGTACTTC.